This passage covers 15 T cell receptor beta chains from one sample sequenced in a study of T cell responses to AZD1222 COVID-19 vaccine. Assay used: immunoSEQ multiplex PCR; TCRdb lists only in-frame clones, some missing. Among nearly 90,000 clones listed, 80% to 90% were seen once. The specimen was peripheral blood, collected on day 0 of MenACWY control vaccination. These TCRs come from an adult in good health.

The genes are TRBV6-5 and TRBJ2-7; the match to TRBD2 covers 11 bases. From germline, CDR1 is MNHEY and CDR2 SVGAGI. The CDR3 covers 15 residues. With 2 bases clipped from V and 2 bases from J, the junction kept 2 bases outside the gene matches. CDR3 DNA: TGTGCCAGCAGTTACCTAGCGGGGGGAACCTACGAGCAGTACTTC. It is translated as CASSYLAGGTYEQYF.

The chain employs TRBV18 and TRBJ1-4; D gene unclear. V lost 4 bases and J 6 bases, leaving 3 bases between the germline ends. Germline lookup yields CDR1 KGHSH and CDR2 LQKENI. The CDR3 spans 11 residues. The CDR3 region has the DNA TGTGCCAGCTCACGGCATGAAAAACTGTTTTTT. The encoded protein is CASSRHEKLFF.

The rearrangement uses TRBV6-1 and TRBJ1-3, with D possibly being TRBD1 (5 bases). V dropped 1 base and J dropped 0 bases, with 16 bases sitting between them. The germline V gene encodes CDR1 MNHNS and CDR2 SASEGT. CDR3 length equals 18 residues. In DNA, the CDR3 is TGTGCCAGCAGTGAAGAGGCAGGGTCCCTTTTCTCTGGAAACACCATATATTTT. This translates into CASSEEAGSLFSGNTIYF.

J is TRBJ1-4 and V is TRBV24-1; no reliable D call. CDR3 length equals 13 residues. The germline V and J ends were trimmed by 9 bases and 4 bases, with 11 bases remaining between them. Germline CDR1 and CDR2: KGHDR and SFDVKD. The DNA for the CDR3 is TGTGCCACCTCCGCCTGGGGTAATGAAAAACTGTTTTTT. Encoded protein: CATSAWGNEKLFF.

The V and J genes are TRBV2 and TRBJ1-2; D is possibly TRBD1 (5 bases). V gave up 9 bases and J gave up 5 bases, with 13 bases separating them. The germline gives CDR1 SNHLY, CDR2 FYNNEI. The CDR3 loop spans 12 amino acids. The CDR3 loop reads CASLGGGYGYTF. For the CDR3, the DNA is TGTGCCAGTCTCGGGGGGGGATATGGCTACACCTTC.

CDR3 in amino acids: CASSLSDRVAEAFF. The CDR3 coding sequence is TGTGCCAGCAGTCTCTCCGACAGGGTTGCTGAAGCTTTCTTT. J is TRBJ1-1 and V is TRBV6-5, with 7 bases lining up with TRBD1. The CDR3 loop spans 14 amino acids. Germline V lookup: CDR1 MNHEY, CDR2 SVGAGI. J gave up 6 bases and V 5 bases, and 9 bases lay outside the gene matches.

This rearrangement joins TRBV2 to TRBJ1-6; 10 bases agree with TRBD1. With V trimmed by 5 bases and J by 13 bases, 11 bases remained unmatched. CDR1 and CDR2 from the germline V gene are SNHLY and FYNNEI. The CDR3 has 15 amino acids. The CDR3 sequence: CASSPMGTGVLPLHF. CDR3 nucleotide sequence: TGTGCCAGCAGTCCAATGGGGACAGGGGTTCTCCCCCTCCACTTT.

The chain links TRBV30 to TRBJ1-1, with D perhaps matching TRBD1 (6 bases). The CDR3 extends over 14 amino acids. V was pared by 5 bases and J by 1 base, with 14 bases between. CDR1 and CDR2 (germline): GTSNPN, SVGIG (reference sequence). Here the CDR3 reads CAWGGNRANTEAFF. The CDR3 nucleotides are TGTGCCTGGGGGGGGAACAGGGCGAACACTGAAGCTTTCTTT.

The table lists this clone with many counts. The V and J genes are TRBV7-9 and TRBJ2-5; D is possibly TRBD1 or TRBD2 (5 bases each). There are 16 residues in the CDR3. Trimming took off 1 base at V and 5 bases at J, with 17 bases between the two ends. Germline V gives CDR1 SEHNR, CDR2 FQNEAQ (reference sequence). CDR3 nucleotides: TGTGCCAGCAGCTTAGGTGGGACGGGCCCCGGGGAGACCCAGTACTTC. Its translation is CASSLGGTGPGETQYF.

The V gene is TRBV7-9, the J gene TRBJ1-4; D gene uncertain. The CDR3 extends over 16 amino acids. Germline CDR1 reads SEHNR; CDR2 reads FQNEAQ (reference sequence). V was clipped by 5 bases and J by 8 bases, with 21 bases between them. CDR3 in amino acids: CASSLYFLERREKLFF. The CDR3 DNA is TGTGCCAGCAGCCTTTATTTTCTTGAGCGGCGAGAAAAACTGTTTTTT.

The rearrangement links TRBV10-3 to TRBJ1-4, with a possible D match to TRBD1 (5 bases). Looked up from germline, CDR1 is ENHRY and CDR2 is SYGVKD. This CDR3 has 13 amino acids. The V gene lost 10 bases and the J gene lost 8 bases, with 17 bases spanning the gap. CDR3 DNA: TGTGCCACCCAGGGACCCGCTAGGGAAAAACTGTTTTTT. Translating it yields CATQGPAREKLFF.

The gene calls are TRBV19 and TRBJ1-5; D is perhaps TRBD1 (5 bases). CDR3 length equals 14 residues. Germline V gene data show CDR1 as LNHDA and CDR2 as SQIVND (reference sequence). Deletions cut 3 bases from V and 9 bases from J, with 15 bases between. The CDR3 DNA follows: TGTGCCAGTAGTATGGGGACTCCTGGGGGGCCCCAGCATTTT. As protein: CASSMGTPGGPQHF.

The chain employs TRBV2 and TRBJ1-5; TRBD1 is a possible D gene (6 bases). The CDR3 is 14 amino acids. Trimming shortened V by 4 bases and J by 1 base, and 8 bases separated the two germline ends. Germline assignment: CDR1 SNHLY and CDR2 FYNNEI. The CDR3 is CASSGTASNQPQHF. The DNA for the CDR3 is TGTGCCAGCAGTGGGACAGCGAGCAATCAGCCCCAGCATTTT. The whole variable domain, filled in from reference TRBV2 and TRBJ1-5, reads EPEVTQTPSHQVTQMGQEVILRCVPISNHLYFYWYRQILGQKVEFLVSFYNNEISEKSEIFDDQFSVERPDGSNFTLKIRSTKLEDSAMYFCASSGTASNQPQHFGDGTRLSIL.

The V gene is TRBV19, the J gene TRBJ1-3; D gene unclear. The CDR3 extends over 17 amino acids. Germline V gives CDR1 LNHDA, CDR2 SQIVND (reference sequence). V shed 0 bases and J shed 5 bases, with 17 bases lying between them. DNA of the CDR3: TGTGCCAGTAGTATAGAGATTCTCCGGGCGTCCCGAAACACCATATATTTT. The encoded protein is CASSIEILRASRNTIYF. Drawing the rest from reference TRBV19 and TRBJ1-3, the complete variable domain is DGGITQSPKYLFRKEGQNVTLSCEQNLNHDAMYWYRQDPGQGLRLIYYSQIVNDFQKGDIAEGYSVSREKKESFPLTVTSAQKNPTAFYLCASSIEILRASRNTIYFGEGSWLTVV.

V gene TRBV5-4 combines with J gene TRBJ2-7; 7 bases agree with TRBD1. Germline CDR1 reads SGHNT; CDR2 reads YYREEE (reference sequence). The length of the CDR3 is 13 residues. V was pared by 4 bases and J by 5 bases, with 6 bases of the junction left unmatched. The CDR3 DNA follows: TGTGCCAGCAGCCTGACAGGGATCGACGAGCAGTACTTC. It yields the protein CASSLTGIDEQYF.